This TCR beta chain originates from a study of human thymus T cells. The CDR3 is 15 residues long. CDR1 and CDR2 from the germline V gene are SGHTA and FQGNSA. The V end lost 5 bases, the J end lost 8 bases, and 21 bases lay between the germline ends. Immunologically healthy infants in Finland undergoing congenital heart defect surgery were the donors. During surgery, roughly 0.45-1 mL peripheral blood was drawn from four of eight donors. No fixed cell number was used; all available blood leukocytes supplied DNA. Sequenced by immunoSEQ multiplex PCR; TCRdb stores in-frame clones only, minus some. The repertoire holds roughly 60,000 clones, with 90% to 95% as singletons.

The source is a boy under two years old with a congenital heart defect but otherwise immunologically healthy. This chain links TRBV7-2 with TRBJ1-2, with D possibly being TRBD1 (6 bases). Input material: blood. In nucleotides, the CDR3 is TGTGCCAGCAGCACATCCGCCGGGACAACTAGGGGCTACACCTTC. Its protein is CASSTSAGTTRGYTF.